Shown below are 14 T cell receptor beta chains from a single sample sequenced in a study of blood T cell repertoires in COVID-19. The protocol was immunoSEQ multiplex PCR, while the TCRdb copy is restricted to in-frame clones and leaves out a portion. The sample has roughly 220,000 clones; more than 75% are singletons. Sequenced input: peripheral blood. These receptors were collected from a woman older than 75 with COVID-19, enrolled during active disease.

This CDR3 reads CASSLALAGYNEQFF. The CDR3 DNA sequence: TGTGCCAGCAGCTTGGCCTTAGCGGGGTACAATGAGCAGTTCTTC. V gene TRBV5-5 combines with J gene TRBJ2-1; 8 positions match TRBD2. V shed 0 bases, J shed 4 bases, and the junction held 3 bases outside the gene matches. In germline, CDR1 is SGHKS, CDR2 YYEKEE (reference sequence). The CDR3 spans 15 residues.

J is TRBJ1-1 and V is TRBV30; TRBD1 matches 10 bases. Germline loops: CDR1 GTSNPN, CDR2 SVGIG (reference sequence). CDR3 length equals 19 residues. J was trimmed by 1 base and V by 0 bases; bases with no gene match: 14. CDR3 region: CAWSVDIRDRGPGNTEAFF. The CDR3, as DNA: TGTGCCTGGAGTGTAGATATCAGGGACAGGGGACCCGGGAACACTGAAGCTTTCTTT.

This clone was seen only a few times. CDR3 residues: CASSYDQRSNYGYTF. CDR3 DNA sequence: TGTGCCAGCAGCTATGATCAGAGGAGTAACTATGGCTACACCTTC. This sequence joins TRBV9 and TRBJ1-2; D is ambiguous. Trimming removed 4 bases at V and 1 base at J, with 14 bases between. The CDR3 length is 15 residues. The germline V gene encodes CDR1 SGDLS and CDR2 YYNGEE.

The chain joins TRBV6-6 to TRBJ1-3, with D hard to call. V was clipped by 2 bases and J by 2 bases, with 7 bases between them. There are 14 residues in the CDR3. CDR1 is MNHNY and CDR2 is SVGAGI in the germline V gene (reference sequence). CDR3 residues: CASSYRGTGNTIYF. As DNA, the CDR3 is TGTGCCAGCAGTTACCGCGGGACTGGAAACACCATATATTTT.

The chain joins TRBV28 to TRBJ1-5; a possible D gene is TRBD1 (5 bases). V dropped 3 bases and J dropped 7 bases, with 16 bases sitting between them. Germline V lookup: CDR1 MDHEN, CDR2 SYDVKM. The length of the CDR3 is 15 residues. For the CDR3, the DNA is TGTGCCAGCAGTTTGGCAGGGCGAGTGGAGCAGCCCCAGCATTTT. This sequence encodes CASSLAGRVEQPQHF.

This chain connects TRBV10-2 to TRBJ1-4, with TRBD1 as a possible D gene (6 bases). V was trimmed by 5 bases and J by 4 bases, leaving 14 bases between them. The CDR3 consists of 15 residues. Germline V CDR1 and CDR2: WSHSY, SAAADI. CDR3 sequence reads: CASSLQGLGNEKLFF. CDR3 coding DNA: TGCGCCAGCAGTCTACAGGGATTGGGTAATGAAAAACTGTTTTTT.

The chain combines TRBV9 with TRBJ1-6; 7 nucleotides line up with TRBD1. The CDR3 consists of 14 residues. The junction had 4 bases not matched to a gene; V was cut back by 0 bases and J by 10 bases. The germline V gene encodes CDR1 SGDLS and CDR2 YYNGEE. CDR3 sequence (DNA): TGTGCCAGCAGCGTAGAGGACAGGTCATCACCCCTCCACTTT. This encodes CASSVEDRSSPLHF.

V gene TRBV5-4 combines with J gene TRBJ1-1; D might be TRBD1 (6 bases). The V gene lost 3 bases and the J gene lost 7 bases, with 25 bases spanning the gap. Germline V CDR1 and CDR2: SGHNT, YYREEE (reference sequence). There are 17 residues in the CDR3. The DNA for the CDR3 is TGTGCCAGCAGCTCGGGTACCAACAGGGCTCGCGGTAGTGAAGCTTTCTTT. Translating gives CASSSGTNRARGSEAFF.

V gene TRBV7-2 combines with J gene TRBJ2-1; D remains unclear. This CDR3 is built from 15 residues. The germline gives CDR1 SGHTA, CDR2 FQGNSA. With 2 bases removed from V and 4 bases from J, the gap between germline ends came to 12 bases. For the CDR3, the DNA is TGTGCCAGCAGCTTACCATCGTCAGTTTACAATGAGCAGTTCTTC. It specifies CASSLPSSVYNEQFF.

The chain joins TRBV6-6 to TRBJ1-2, with TRBD1 identical over 7 bases. Germline V lookup: CDR1 MNHNY, CDR2 SVGAGI (reference sequence). Trimming at V came to 2 bases and at J to 2 bases, leaving 8 bases not matched to a gene. CDR3 length equals 16 residues. As DNA, the CDR3 is TGTGCCAGCAGTTACATGGAGGGGGCGTCCAACTATGGCTACACCTTC. Protein sequence: CASSYMEGASNYGYTF.

The J gene is TRBJ1-1, the V gene TRBV6-5, with TRBD1 matching 7 bases. The CDR3 contains 14 residues. Germline loops: CDR1 MNHEY, CDR2 SVGAGI. Trimming at V came to 5 bases and at J to 0 bases, leaving 3 bases not matched to a gene. This CDR3 reads CASSRDSLNTEAFF. Written as DNA, the CDR3 is TGTGCCAGCAGTCGGGACAGTTTGAACACTGAAGCTTTCTTT.

V and J are TRBV5-1 and TRBJ1-4; 7 nucleotides align to TRBD1. The CDR3 runs 14 residues. Per the germline V gene, CDR1 is SGHRS and CDR2 is YFSETQ. Trimming took 4 bases from V and 4 from J; bases not matched to a gene: 4. The CDR3 protein is CASSARQGNEKLFF. CDR3 sequence (DNA): TGCGCCAGCAGCGCGAGACAGGGTAATGAAAAACTGTTTTTT. Full variable domain (rest looked up from reference TRBV5-1 and TRBJ1-4): KAGVTQTPRYLIKTRGQQVTLSCSPISGHRSVSWYQQTPGQGLQFLFEYFSETQRNKGNFPGRFSGRQFSNSRSEMNVSTLELGDSALYLCASSARQGNEKLFFGSGTQLSVL.

The CDR3 here is CASSQSGQGYEQYF. The CDR3 nucleotides read TGTGCCAGCAGCCAATCCGGACAGGGGTACGAGCAGTACTTC. The V and J genes are TRBV3-1 (or the pseudogene TRBV3-2) and TRBJ2-7, with TRBD1 identical over 9 bases. The CDR3 runs 14 residues. The germline V gene encodes CDR1 LGHDT and CDR2 YNNKEL (reference sequence). Trimming cost V 2 bases and J 4 bases; bases outside gene matches: 3.

This clone was detected only once. The CDR3, as DNA: TGCGCCAGCAGCTATTACTCCGGGACAGGTTACACCACAGATACGCAGTATTTT. The encoded protein is CASSYYSGTGYTTDTQYF. The chain is built from TRBV5-1 and TRBJ2-3, with 8 bases fitting TRBD1. The CDR3 loop spans 18 amino acids. Trimming cost V 3 bases and J 2 bases; bases outside gene matches: 14. The germline V gene has CDR1 SGHRS and CDR2 YFSETQ.